This T cell receptor (beta chain) was retrieved from a study of shared clonotypes between healthy human individuals. Study-level points and caveats: Of the naive CD4 clonotypes, about 5% were shared across several donors. Non-shared clonotypes had lower generation probabilities than clonotypes shared by all four sorted-subset donors. Rarefaction showed that sequencing of sorted subsets was incomplete (despite large depth).

Regarding this clone: As yet, its antigen is unknown.

Genomic DNA per cell subset filled all wells of several immunoSEQ plates. Here immunoSEQ multiplex PCR was the method, and the copy in TCRdb shows in-frame clones only, minus some. The repertoire holds more than 2,000,000 clones, with around 94% as singletons. V gave up 2 bases and J gave up 5 bases; unmatched junction bases: 4. The CDR3 extends over 14 amino acids. Germline CDR1 reads KGHSH; CDR2 reads LQKENI. This chain uses TRBV18 with TRBJ2-7, with TRBD2 matching 9 bases. The receptor was derived from a man aged 18 to 30 in good health. Material: naive CD4+ T cells sorted from blood. Subset here: CD45RA+ positively selected. CDR3 in amino acids: CASSPGSGSHEQYF. DNA for the CDR3: TGTGCCAGCTCACCAGGTAGCGGGAGCCACGAGCAGTACTTC.